By its share, the clone carrying this TCR beta chain is large (0.1 to 1%). The sample belongs to a study of T cell changes during pregnancy in multiple sclerosis. Assay used: immunoSEQ multiplex PCR; TCRdb lists only in-frame clones, some missing. The repertoire holds several thousand clones, with about nine tenths as singletons. Sequences were derived from CD8+ T cells from peripheral blood mononuclear cells, sampled in the first trimester of pregnancy. The sequence was collected from a female donor in good health, enrolled as a control in a pregnancy study.

DNA of the CDR3: TGTGCCAGCAGCCAAGAGGACGGGGGCACAGATACGCAGTATTTT. Its translation is CASSQEDGGTDTQYF. V is TRBV4-2 and J is TRBJ2-3; tentatively, D is TRBD2 (5 bases). Germline-derived CDR1 and CDR2 are LGHNA and YNFKEQ. This CDR3 comprises 15 residues. With 0 bases removed from V and 1 base from J, the gap between germline ends came to 8 bases.